This T cell receptor beta chain was captured by sequencing in a study of post-analysis software for immune sequencing data. Study-level information: The study covered relapsing-remitting, secondary progressive and progressive-relapsing courses of multiple sclerosis. Study-wide points: TRBV5-6, TRBV5-1 and TRBV20-1 belonged to a set of a few TRBV segments that were more frequent in patients than controls. Same-batch samples co-clustered strongly by F measure. The study found significantly lower normalized Chao1 diversity in multiple sclerosis patients than in controls.

Points on this clonotype: Its specificity is unknown.

Every TCR beta cDNA library bore unique molecular identifiers. TCRdb analysed the PCR reads with MiXCR anew, one entry per CDR3 protein. The sample carries around 710,000 distinct CDR3 sequences, 46% recorded once. CDR1 and CDR2 (germline): LGHNA, YSLEER. The CDR3 length is 13 residues. V and J are TRBV4-3 and TRBJ2-7; no clear D gene. The DNA end favors TRBJ2-5, so the J call may be wrong. The specimen was blood. The receptor comes from a girl aged 10 to 17 with multiple sclerosis. For the CDR3, the DNA is TGCGCCAGCAGCCAAGTCACCGGAGAGACCCAGTACTTC. This translates into CASSQVTGETQYF.